The clone carrying this T cell receptor beta chain showed up just a few times. Its antigen is unknown. The healthy adult donors were HIV-negative and reported no recent acute infections or vaccinations. The data were taken from a study of shared clonotypes between healthy human individuals. Study results and caveats: Only blood was sampled; tissue repertoires likely differ.

The repertoire was sequenced with immunoSEQ multiplex PCR; TCRdb's copy has only in-frame clones and lacks some. There are approximately 500,000 clones in the sample; almost 80% occur only once, and more than 10% lies in the top ten. Germline V gene data show CDR1 as GTSNPN and CDR2 as SVGIG (reference sequence). The V and J ends lost 8 bases and 2 bases, in that order; junction bases with no gene match: 5. The length of the CDR3 is 14 residues. V gene TRBV30 combines with J gene TRBJ1-4; the match to TRBD1 covers 10 bases. This sequence was found in a middle-aged woman in good health. Some clones in this sample may be carry-over from other donors' samples. The sequenced material came from PBMCs. CDR3 loop: CATGTGVTNEKLFF. CDR3 nucleotides: TGTGCCACCGGGACAGGGGTGACTAATGAAAAACTGTTTTTT.